Listed below are T cell receptor beta chains from one sample, sequenced in a study of a mutant IDH1 vaccine in newly diagnosed glioma. Their antigens remain unidentified. Sequencing was performed with immunoSEQ multiplex PCR; in TCRdb, only in-frame clones are kept and a portion is missing. The sample comprises under 60,000 clones, approximately 76% of which are singletons, and around 4.6% rests with the top ten. The sample was PBMCs, taken from a glioma patient whose treatment included an IDH1 peptide vaccine. These receptors were obtained from a woman between 35 and 50 years old with glioma. Some clones in this sample may be carry-over from other donors' samples. The CDR3 runs from the conserved cysteine through the conserved F or W.

v_call	cdr3_aa
TRBV7-6	CASSLNGANEKLFF
TRBV4-3	CASSQVKGGSTEAFF
TRBV7-8	CASNPFPRDRVGLGYGYTF
TRBV5-6	CASSPGVDHGYTF
TRBV4-3	CASSQGGSNEKLFF
TRBV30	CAWSPPGSRGAEAFF
TRBV6-1	CASHPDGAGVSPLHF
TRBV18	CASSPEGQVDYTF
TRBV7-2	CASSFQGVDGYTF
TRBV6-1	CASRDGLNSPLHF
TRBV18	CASSPRGGTGVGEAFF
TRBV19	CASRPGGSGNTIYF
TRBV27	CASSLRDRYQPQHF
TRBV19	CASSISQGIYGYTF
TRBV30	CAWSVIQERTF
TRBV29-1	CSVEGAGAGGTQYF
TRBV5-6	CASSPVGTRGTDTQYF
TRBV7-8	CASSFEGEGYTF
TRBV4-3	CASSQDAGQGAHEQYF
TRBV11-2	CASSSSTGNEQFF
TRBV9	CASSVRGGGNLDTDTQYF
TRBV19	CASSFESNTEAFF
TRBV2	CASSVGLAYEQYF
TRBV25-1	CASSVNTGYGYTF
TRBV30	CAWSVRGGSGNAIYF
TRBV23-1	CASTPPGQPHEKLFF
TRBV29-1	CSVAGTPDSGNTIYF
TRBV5-6	CASSLIRGTDTQYF
TRBV6-5	CASTRGSGANVLTF
TRBV5-4	CASSPTGDSYNEQFF
TRBV6-5	CASRPGTGLAHEQYF
TRBV7-8	CASSSKGQQETQYF
TRBV5-8	CASSQWTVNYEQYF
TRBV2	CASMRDSGTHQPQHF
TRBV19	CASTPWRIYEQYF
TRBV9	CASSVLAPSAGGPQGEQFF
TRBV30	CAWSVQGGKLFF
TRBV4-1	CASSQTGTGNEKLFF
TRBV4-3	CASSQAARGTSGADTQYF
TRBV12-5	CASGLVLKTSRETQYF
TRBV27	CASSSTGRSYEQYF
TRBV6-6	CASRAGGASSYEQYF
TRBV6-6	CASSFPGSTEAFF
TRBV7-2	CASSLGGPDTQYF
TRBV5-1	CASSFQGDMGTEAFF
TRBV6-5	CASSYLGQRDQPQHF